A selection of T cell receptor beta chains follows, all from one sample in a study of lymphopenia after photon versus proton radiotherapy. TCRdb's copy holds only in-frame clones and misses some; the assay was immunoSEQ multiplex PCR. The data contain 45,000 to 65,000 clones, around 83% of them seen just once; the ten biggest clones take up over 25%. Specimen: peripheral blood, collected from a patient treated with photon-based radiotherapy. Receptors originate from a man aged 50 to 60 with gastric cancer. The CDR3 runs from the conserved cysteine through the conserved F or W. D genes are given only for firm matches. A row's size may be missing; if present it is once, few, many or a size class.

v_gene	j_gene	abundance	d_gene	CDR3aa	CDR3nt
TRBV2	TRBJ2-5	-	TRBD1	CASSKDRGEETQYF	TGTGCCAGCAGTAAGGACAGGGGAGAAGAGACCCAGTACTTC
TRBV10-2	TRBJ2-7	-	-	CASSVGSYEQYF	TGCGCCAGCAGTGTAGGATCCTACGAGCAGTACTTC
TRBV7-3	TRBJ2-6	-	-	CASSLTAARGSGANVLTF	TGTGCCAGCAGCTTAACGGCGGCGCGGGGATCTGGGGCCAACGTCCTGACTTTC
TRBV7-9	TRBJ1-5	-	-	CASSLEGNNQPQHF	TGTGCCAGCAGTTTAGAGGGGAACAATCAGCCCCAGCATTTT
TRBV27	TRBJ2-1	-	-	CASSFVGQYNEQFF	TGTGCCAGCAGTTTTGTGGGGCAGTACAATGAGCAGTTCTTC
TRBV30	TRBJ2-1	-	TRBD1	CAWNTGTGDYNEQFF	TGTGCCTGGAACACCGGGACAGGGGACTACAATGAGCAGTTCTTC
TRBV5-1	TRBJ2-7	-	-	CASSLRQGSSEQYF	TGCGCCAGCAGCTTAAGGCAGGGAAGTTCCGAGCAGTACTTC
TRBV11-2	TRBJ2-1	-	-	CASSLGWRGVGEQFF	TGTGCCAGCAGCTTAGGATGGAGGGGGGTGGGTGAGCAGTTCTTC
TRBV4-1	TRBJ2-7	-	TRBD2	CASSQAGTSGRTRYF	TGCGCCAGCAGCCAGGCCGGGACTAGCGGGAGGACCCGCTACTTC
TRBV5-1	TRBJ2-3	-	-	CASSLDLGRGTDTQYF	TGCGCCAGCAGCTTGGATCTAGGCAGGGGCACAGATACGCAGTATTTT
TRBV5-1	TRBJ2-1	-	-	CASSLRVKESSYNEQFF	TGCGCCAGCAGCTTGCGGGTAAAGGAAAGCTCCTACAATGAGCAGTTCTTC
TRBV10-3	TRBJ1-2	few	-	CAISEEGHGYTF	TGTGCCATCAGTGAGGAGGGGCACGGCTACACCTTC
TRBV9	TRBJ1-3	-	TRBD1	CASSVRQGARNTIYF	TGTGCCAGCAGCGTCAGACAGGGGGCTAGAAACACCATATATTTT
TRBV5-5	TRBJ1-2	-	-	CASSLDRDGYTF	TGTGCCAGCAGCTTGGATCGAGATGGCTACACCTTC
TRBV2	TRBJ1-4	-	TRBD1	CASSQGGFGEKLFF	TGTGCCAGCAGTCAAGGGGGCTTTGGTGAAAAACTGTTTTTT
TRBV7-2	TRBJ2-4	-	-	CASSQDTENIQYF	TGTGCCAGCAGCCAGGACACGGAAAACATTCAGTACTTC
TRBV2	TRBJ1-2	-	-	CARHRGTGTNYGYTF	TGTGCCAGGCACCGGGGAACCGGGACTAACTATGGCTACACCTTC
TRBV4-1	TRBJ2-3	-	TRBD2	CASSQELRLAGGLGTDTQYF	TGCGCCAGCAGCCAAGAACTTCGGCTAGCGGGAGGGCTGGGCACAGATACGCAGTATTTT
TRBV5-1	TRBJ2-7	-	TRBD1	CASGTGQGSYEQYF	TGCGCCAGCGGAACGGGACAGGGTTCATACGAGCAGTACTTC
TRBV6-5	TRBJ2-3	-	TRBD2	CASRGLRGGTDTQYF	TGTGCCAGCAGGGGGTTAAGGGGAGGGACAGATACGCAGTATTTT
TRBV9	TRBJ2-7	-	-	CASSPLGQSYEQYF	TGTGCCAGCAGCCCCCTCGGACAGTCCTACGAGCAGTACTTC
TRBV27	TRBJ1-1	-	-	CASSLEPNTEAFF	TGTGCCAGCAGCCTGGAGCCGAACACTGAAGCTTTCTTT
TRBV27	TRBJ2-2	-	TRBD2	CASSLWASGSLTGELFF	TGTGCCAGCAGTTTATGGGCTAGCGGGAGTTTGACCGGGGAGCTGTTTTTT
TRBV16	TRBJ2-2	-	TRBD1	CASSQARDRGTGELFF	TGTGCCAGCAGCCAAGCAAGGGACAGGGGAACCGGGGAGCTGTTTTTT
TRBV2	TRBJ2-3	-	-	CAKKVALSSTDTQYF	TGTGCCAAGAAAGTGGCCCTTTCTAGCACAGATACGCAGTATTTT
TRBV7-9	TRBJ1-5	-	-	CASSRDGNQPQHF	TGTGCCAGCAGCAGGGACGGGAATCAGCCCCAGCATTTT
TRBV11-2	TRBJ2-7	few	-	CASSFPAGPYEQYF	TGTGCCAGCAGCTTCCCGGCAGGCCCCTACGAGCAGTACTTC
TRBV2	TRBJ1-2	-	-	CASSPTSQTKGYTF	TGTGCCAGCAGTCCTACTAGCCAGACAAAGGGCTACACCTTC
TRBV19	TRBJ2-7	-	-	CASSRAGQGTLQYF	TGTGCCAGTAGTCGGGCAGGACAAGGGACGCTGCAGTACTTC
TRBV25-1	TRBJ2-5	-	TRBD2	CASCPGDYPKETQYF	TGTGCCAGCTGCCCCGGGGACTACCCAAAAGAGACCCAGTACTTC
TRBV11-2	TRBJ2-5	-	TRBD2	CASSIAGGPGETQYF	TGTGCCAGCAGTATAGCGGGAGGGCCGGGAGAGACCCAGTACTTC
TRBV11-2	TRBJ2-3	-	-	CASSLGTSTDTQYF	TGTGCCAGCAGCTTGGGGACTAGCACAGATACGCAGTATTTT
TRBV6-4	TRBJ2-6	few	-	CASSEEGSGANVLTF	TGTGCCAGCAGTGAGGAGGGGTCGGGGGCCAACGTCCTGACTTTC